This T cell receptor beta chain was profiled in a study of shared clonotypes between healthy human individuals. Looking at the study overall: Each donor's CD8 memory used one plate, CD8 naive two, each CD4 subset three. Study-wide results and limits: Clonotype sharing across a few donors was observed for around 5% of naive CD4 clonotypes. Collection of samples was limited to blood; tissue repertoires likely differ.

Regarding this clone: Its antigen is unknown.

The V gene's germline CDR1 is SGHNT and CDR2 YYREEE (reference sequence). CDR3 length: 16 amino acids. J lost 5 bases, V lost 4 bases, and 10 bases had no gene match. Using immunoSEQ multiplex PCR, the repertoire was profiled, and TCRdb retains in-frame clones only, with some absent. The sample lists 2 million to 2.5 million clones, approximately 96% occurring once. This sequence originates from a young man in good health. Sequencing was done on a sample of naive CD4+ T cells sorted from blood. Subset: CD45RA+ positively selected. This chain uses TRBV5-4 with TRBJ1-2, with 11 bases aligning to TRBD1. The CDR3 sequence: CASSQKGTGGGYGYTF. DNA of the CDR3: TGTGCCAGCAGCCAAAAGGGGACAGGGGGAGGTTATGGCTACACCTTC. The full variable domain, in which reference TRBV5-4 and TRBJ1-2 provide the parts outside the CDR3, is ETGVTQSPTHLIKTRGQQVTLRCSSQSGHNTVSWYQQALGQGPQFIFQYYREEENGRGNFPPRFSGLQFPNYSSELNVNALELDDSALYLCASSQKGTGGGYGYTFGSGTRLTVV.